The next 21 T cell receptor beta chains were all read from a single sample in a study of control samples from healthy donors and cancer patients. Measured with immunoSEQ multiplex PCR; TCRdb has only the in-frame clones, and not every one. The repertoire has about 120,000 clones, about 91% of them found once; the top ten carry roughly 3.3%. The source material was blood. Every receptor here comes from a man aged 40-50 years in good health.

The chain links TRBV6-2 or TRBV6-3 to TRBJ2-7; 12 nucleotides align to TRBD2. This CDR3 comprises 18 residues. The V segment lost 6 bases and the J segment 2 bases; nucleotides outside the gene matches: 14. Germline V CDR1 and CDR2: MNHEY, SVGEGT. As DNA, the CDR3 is TGTGCCAGCAGCAAGTTTAGACTAGCGGGGGACCTCCCCTACGAGCAGTACTTC. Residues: CASSKFRLAGDLPYEQYF.

The CDR3 spells CASSFYPPGQIYEQYF. The CDR3 bases are TGTGCCAGCAGCTTTTACCCCCCGGGACAGATCTACGAGCAGTACTTC. The chain has TRBV5-5 and TRBJ2-7; 7 nucleotides line up with TRBD1. The CDR3 consists of 16 residues. V shed 2 bases and J 3 bases; nucleotides not matched to a gene: 11. Germline V gives CDR1 SGHKS, CDR2 YYEKEE (reference sequence).

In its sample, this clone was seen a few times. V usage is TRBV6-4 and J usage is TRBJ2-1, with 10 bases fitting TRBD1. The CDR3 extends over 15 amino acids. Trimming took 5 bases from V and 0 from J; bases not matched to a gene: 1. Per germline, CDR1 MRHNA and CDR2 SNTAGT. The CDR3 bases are TGTGCCAGCAGTCGGGACAGGGGCTCCTACAATGAGCAGTTCTTC. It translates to CASSRDRGSYNEQFF.

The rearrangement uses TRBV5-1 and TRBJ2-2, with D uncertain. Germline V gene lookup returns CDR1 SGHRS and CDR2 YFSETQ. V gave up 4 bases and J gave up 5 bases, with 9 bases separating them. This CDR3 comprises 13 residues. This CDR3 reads CASSVRLTGELFF. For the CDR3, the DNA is TGCGCCAGCAGCGTAAGACTGACCGGGGAGCTGTTTTTT.

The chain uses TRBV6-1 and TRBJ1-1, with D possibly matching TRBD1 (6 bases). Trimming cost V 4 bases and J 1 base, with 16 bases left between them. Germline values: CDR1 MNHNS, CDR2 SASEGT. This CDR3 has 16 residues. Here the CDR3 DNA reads TGTGCCAGCAGTGCGACAGGCCTGGGGCAGAACACTGAAGCTTTCTTT. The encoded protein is CASSATGLGQNTEAFF.

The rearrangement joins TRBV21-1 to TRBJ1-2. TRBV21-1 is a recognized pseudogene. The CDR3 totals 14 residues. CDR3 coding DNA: TGTGCCAGCAGCAAAGGATACGAGGCGCATGGCTACACCTTC. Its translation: CASSKGYEAHGYTF.

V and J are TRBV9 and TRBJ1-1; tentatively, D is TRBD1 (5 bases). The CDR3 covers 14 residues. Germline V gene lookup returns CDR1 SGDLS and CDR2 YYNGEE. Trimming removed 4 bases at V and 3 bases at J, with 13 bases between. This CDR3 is CASSPTTGDTEAFF. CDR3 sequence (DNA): TGTGCCAGCAGCCCAACCACAGGCGACACTGAAGCTTTCTTT. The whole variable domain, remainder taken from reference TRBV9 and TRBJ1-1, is DSGVTQTPKHLITATGQRVTLRCSPRSGDLSVYWYQQSLDQGLQFLIQYYNGEERAKGNILERFSAQQFPDLHSELNLSSLELGDSALYFCASSPTTGDTEAFFGQGTRLTVV.

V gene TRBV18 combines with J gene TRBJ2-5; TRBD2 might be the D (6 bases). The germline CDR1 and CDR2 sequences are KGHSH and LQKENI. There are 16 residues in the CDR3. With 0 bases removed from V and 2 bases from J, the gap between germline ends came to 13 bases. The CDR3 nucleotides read TGTGCCAGCTCACCACCCCAGGGAGGTTCTCAAGAGACCCAGTACTTC. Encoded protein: CASSPPQGGSQETQYF.

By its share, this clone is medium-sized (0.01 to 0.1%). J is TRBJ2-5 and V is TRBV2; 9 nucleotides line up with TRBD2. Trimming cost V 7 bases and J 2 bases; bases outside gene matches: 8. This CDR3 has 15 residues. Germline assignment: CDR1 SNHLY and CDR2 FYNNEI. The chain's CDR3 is CASNRAGGPQETQYF. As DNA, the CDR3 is TGTGCCAGCAACAGAGCGGGGGGACCGCAAGAGACCCAGTACTTC. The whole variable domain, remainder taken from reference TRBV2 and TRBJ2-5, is EPEVTQTPSHQVTQMGQEVILRCVPISNHLYFYWYRQILGQKVEFLVSFYNNEISEKSEIFDDQFSVERPDGSNFTLKIRSTKLEDSAMYFCASNRAGGPQETQYFGPGTRLLVL.

The CDR3 region has the DNA TGTGCCAGCAGCTTAGCGGCGGGAAACTATGGCTACACCTTC. Its translation: CASSLAAGNYGYTF. The chain recombines TRBV7-2 with TRBJ1-2; D is unresolved. V was cut by 0 bases and J by 2 bases, with 7 bases left in between. The CDR3 consists of 14 residues. Germline V gives CDR1 SGHTA, CDR2 FQGNSA.

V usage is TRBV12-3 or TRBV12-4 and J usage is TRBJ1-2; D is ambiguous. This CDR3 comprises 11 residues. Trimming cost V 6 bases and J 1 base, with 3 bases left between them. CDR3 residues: CASRINYGYTF. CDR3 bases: TGTGCCAGCAGGATTAACTATGGCTACACCTTC.

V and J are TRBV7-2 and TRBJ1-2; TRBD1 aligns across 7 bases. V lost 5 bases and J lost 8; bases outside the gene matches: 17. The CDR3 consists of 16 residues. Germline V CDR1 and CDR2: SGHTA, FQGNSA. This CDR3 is CASSTSQGPSTVGYTF. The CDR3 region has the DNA TGTGCCAGCAGCACCTCACAGGGGCCCTCGACGGTCGGCTACACCTTC.

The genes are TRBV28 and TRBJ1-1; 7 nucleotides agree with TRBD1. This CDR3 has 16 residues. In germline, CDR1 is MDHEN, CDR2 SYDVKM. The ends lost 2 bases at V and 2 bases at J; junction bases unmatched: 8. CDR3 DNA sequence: TGTGCCAGCAGTTTACCCGTCGGGACAGCAAACACTGAAGCTTTCTTT. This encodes CASSLPVGTANTEAFF.

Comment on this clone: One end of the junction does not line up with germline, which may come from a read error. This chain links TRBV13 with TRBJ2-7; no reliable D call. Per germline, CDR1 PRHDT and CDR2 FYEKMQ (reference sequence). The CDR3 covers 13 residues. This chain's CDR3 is CASSLGSGWEQYF. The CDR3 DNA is TGTGCCAGCAGCCTAGGTTCCGGGTGGGAGCAGTACTTC.

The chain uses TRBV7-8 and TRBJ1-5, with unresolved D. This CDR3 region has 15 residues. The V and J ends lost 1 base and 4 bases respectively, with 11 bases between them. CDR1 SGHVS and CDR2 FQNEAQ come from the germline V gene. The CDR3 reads CASSLGGLPNQPQHF. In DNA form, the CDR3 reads TGTGCCAGCAGCTTAGGCGGATTGCCGAATCAGCCCCAGCATTTT.

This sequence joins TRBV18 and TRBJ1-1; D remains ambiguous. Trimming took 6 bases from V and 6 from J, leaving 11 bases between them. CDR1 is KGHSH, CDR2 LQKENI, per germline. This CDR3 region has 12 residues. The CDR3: CASSLLRAEAFF. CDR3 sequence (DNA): TGTGCCAGCTCCCTTCTACGGGCTGAAGCTTTCTTT.

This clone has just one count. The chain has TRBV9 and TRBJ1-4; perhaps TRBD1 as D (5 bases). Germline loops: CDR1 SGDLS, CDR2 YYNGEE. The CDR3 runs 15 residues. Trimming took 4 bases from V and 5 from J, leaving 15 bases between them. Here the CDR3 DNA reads TGTGCCAGCAGCCCGCGGCCTCAGGGAAATGAAAAACTGTTTTTT. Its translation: CASSPRPQGNEKLFF.

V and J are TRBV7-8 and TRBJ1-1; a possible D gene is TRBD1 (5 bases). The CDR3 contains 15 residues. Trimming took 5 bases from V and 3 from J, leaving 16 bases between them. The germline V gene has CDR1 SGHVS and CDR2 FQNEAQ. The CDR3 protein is CASSKNGQGHTEAFF. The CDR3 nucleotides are TGTGCCAGCAGCAAAAACGGGCAGGGCCACACTGAAGCTTTCTTT.

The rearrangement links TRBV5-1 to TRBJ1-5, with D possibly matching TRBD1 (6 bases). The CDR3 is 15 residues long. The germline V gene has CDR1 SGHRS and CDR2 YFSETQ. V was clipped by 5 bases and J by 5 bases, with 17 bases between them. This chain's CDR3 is CASRPGTSIYQPQHF. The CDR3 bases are TGCGCCAGCAGACCCGGGACATCTATCTATCAGCCCCAGCATTTT.

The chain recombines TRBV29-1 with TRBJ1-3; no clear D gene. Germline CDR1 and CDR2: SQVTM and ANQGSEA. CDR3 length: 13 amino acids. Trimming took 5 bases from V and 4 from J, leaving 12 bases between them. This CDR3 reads CSVPGESGNTIYF. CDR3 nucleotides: TGCAGCGTTCCTGGGGAATCAGGAAACACCATATATTTT. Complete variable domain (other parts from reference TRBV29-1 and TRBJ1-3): SAVISQKPSRDICQRGTSLTIQCQVDSQVTMMFWYRQQPGQSLTLIATANQGSEATYESGFVIDKFPISRPNLTFSTLTVSNMSPEDSSIYLCSVPGESGNTIYFGEGSWLTVV.

CDR3 region: CATSAKSGGSLQPQHF. CDR3 nucleotide sequence: TGTGCCACCAGCGCCAAATCAGGGGGGTCTCTTCAGCCCCAGCATTTT. This sequence joins TRBV15 and TRBJ1-5; the match to TRBD1 covers 7 bases. Germline V lookup: CDR1 LNHNV, CDR2 YYDKDF (reference sequence). Trimming took 5 bases from V and 6 from J; bases not matched to a gene: 13. The CDR3 extends over 16 amino acids.